This passage covers 3 T cell receptor beta chains from one sample sequenced in a study of cytomegalovirus exposure and HLA in healthy donors. PCR employed 60 Vbeta and 13 Jbeta primers. Here immunoSEQ multiplex PCR was the method, and the copy in TCRdb shows in-frame clones only, minus some. The table includes fewer than 200,000 clones, 73% detected once. The sequenced material came from PBMCs. The receptors shown here come from a woman aged 18 to 35 in good health and CMV-seropositive.

CDR3 amino acids: CASGAAGARPEAFF. Here the CDR3 DNA reads TGTGCTAGTGGCGCGGCGGGGGCTCGTCCGGAAGCTTTCTTT. The chain links TRBV12-5 to TRBJ1-1; possible D gene TRBD1, 6 bases. V was trimmed by 6 bases and J by 8 bases, leaving 19 bases between them. Germline CDR1 is LGHNT and CDR2 is FRNRAP. CDR3 length: 14 amino acids.

The V call is TRBV5-4, the J call TRBJ2-7, with D unclear. There are 15 residues in the CDR3. Germline CDR1 reads SGHNT; CDR2 reads YYREEE (reference sequence). V shed 0 bases and J shed 0 bases, with 10 bases lying between them. CDR3 residues: CASSLAPTDSYEQYF. The DNA for the CDR3 is TGTGCCAGCAGCTTGGCGCCCACAGACTCCTACGAGCAGTACTTC.

The chain carries TRBV9 and TRBJ2-7, with 11 bases matching TRBD1. Losses at the gene ends were 4 bases for V and 6 bases for J; bases not matched to a gene: 12. This CDR3 has 16 amino acids. Germline lookup yields CDR1 SGDLS and CDR2 YYNGEE. CDR3: CASSPHAGQGVSEQYF. In DNA, the CDR3 is TGTGCCAGCAGCCCCCACGCGGGACAGGGGGTCTCCGAGCAGTACTTC.